This TCR beta chain was identified during a study of T cell responses to AZD1222 COVID-19 vaccine. Data came from immunoSEQ multiplex PCR; TCRdb stores just in-frame clones and leaves some out. The sample carries about 29,000 clones, over 90% recorded once. The germline CDR1 and CDR2 sequences are SEHNR and FQNEAQ (reference sequence). V shed 4 bases and J shed 2 bases, with 16 bases lying between them. There are 16 residues in the CDR3. V is TRBV7-9 and J is TRBJ2-3, with D unclear. The source material was peripheral blood, sampled on day 0 of AZD1222 vaccination. The receptor's source is an adult in good health. CDR3 DNA: TGTGCCAGCAGCTCAAAAAACCAGGTTTCCACAGATACGCAGTATTTT. Its translation: CASSSKNQVSTDTQYF.